This TCR beta chain was sequenced in a study of blood T cells in healthy people across ages. This clonotype was seen more than once but under ten times. The CDR3 totals 16 residues. V lost 6 bases to trimming and J lost 4 bases, with 22 bases between them. Looked up from germline, CDR1 is DFQATT and CDR2 is SNEGSKA (reference sequence). Then a second PCR, running about 6 to 12 cycles, was carried out with a sample-barcoded 5' primer and a J-beta primer mix. TCRdb reprocessed the 5' RACE reads via MiXCR and lists one record per CDR3 protein. Counted here are about 800,000 distinct CDR3 sequences, 58% occurring once; the ten biggest clones make up around 22%.

The receptor was derived from a man aged 25-40 years in good health. Material: blood. This sequence joins TRBV20-1 and TRBJ1-5, with a weak D call TRBD1 (5 bases). CDR3 bases: TGCAGTGCATCCGGGGCATCCAAAGGATTAAATCAGCCCCAGCATTTT. It is translated as CSASGASKGLNQPQHF.